The 7 T cell receptor beta chains reported below all come from one sample, sequenced in a study of cytomegalovirus exposure and HLA in healthy donors (dated by TCRdb to about 2017). The library was prepared using the immunoSEQ multiplex PCR assay. A mixture of 60 forward primers for TCR Vbeta segments and 13 reverse primers for TCR Jbeta segments was used in the multiplex PCR. Entries here come from immuneACCESS through TCRdb and include only in-frame sequences with V and J called. Some clones fail to appear in such tables; in the studies checked, an unresolved V gene covers under half of the shortfall, and the cause of the remainder is unknown. The sample includes around 110,000 clones, with approximately 70% observed a single time. Approximately 8.6% of the sample belongs to the ten largest clones. The sample taken for sequencing was PBMCs. The receptors were gathered from a man under 40 in good health and CMV-seropositive.

The chain carries TRBV27 and TRBJ2-1; possible D gene TRBD2, 6 bases. V was cut by 0 bases and J by 8 bases, with 14 bases left in between. The CDR3 is 15 amino acids. Germline CDR1 is MNHEY and CDR2 is SMNVEV (reference sequence). The CDR3 DNA follows: TGTGCCAGCAGTTTATCCGGCTTCAGGAGGGATGAGCAGTTCTTC. Protein sequence: CASSLSGFRRDEQFF.

The chain joins TRBV6-5 to TRBJ1-6; D perhaps matches TRBD1 (5 bases). CDR1 is MNHEY and CDR2 is SVGAGI in the germline V gene. This CDR3 spans 16 amino acids. Trimming shortened V by 4 bases and J by 9 bases, and 19 bases separated the two germline ends. CDR3 DNA: TGTGCCAGCAGTTTCCGTCCAGGGAGGGACGCTTCACCCCTCCACTTT. Translating it yields CASSFRPGRDASPLHF.

This clone has a single count. The V gene is TRBV7-2, the J gene TRBJ2-3; no clear D gene. V was trimmed by 9 bases and J by 2 bases, leaving 18 bases between them. In germline, CDR1 is SGHTA, CDR2 FQGNSA. The CDR3 has 15 residues. CDR3 sequence reads: CASSEVTLLTDTQYF. For the CDR3, the DNA is TGTGCCAGTTCAGAGGTAACTCTCCTCACAGATACGCAGTATTTT. The full variable domain, its missing parts supplied by reference TRBV7-2 and TRBJ2-3, is GAGVSQSPSNKVTEKGKDVELRCDPISGHTALYWYRQSLGQGLEFLIYFQGNSAPDKSGLPSDRFSAERTGGSVSTLTIQRTQQEDSAVYLCASSEVTLLTDTQYFGPGTRLTVL.

This sequence joins TRBV9 and TRBJ2-1, with unresolved D. V dropped 0 bases and J dropped 8 bases, with 3 bases sitting between them. This CDR3 spans 11 amino acids. CDR1 and CDR2 (germline): SGDLS, YYNGEE. DNA of the CDR3: TGTGCCAGCAGCGTAGGCGATGAGCAGTTCTTC. It translates to CASSVGDEQFF.

The sample holds a few counts of this clone. The gene calls are TRBV7-9 and TRBJ2-2; 10 bases are a match to TRBD2. The length of the CDR3 is 18 residues. CDR1 is SEHNR, CDR2 FQNEAQ, per germline (reference sequence). V was clipped by 2 bases and J by 1 base; unmatched bases: 7. CDR3 sequence reads: CASSLTGGLAVNTGELFF. The CDR3 DNA is TGTGCCAGCAGCTTAACCGGCGGACTAGCGGTGAACACCGGGGAGCTGTTTTTT.

This clone has only one observation. The CDR3 is CASSLKQTETQYF. CDR3 DNA sequence: TGTGCCAGCAGCTTAAAACAGACGGAGACCCAGTACTTC. The V gene is TRBV7-6, the J gene TRBJ2-5, with unresolved D. Germline values: CDR1 SGHVS, CDR2 FNYEAQ. This CDR3 contains 13 residues. With 2 bases removed from V and 5 bases from J, the gap between germline ends came to 9 bases. Based on the CDR3 plus reference TRBV7-6 and TRBJ2-5, the full variable domain is GAGVSQSPRYKVTKRGQDVALRCDPISGHVSLYWYRQALGQGPEFLTYFNYEAQQDKSGLPNDRFSAERPEGSISTLTIQRTEQRDSAMYRCASSLKQTETQYFGPGTRLLVL.

V and J are TRBV10-3 and TRBJ2-7; 14 nucleotides line up with TRBD2. V lost 6 bases and J lost 2; bases outside the gene matches: 3. Looked up from germline, CDR1 is ENHRY and CDR2 is SYGVKD. The CDR3 covers 15 residues. Here the CDR3 DNA reads TGTGCCATCAGGCAGACTAGCGGGGGGGCCTACGAGCAGTACTTC. Protein sequence: CAIRQTSGGAYEQYF.